Each of the 8 T cell receptor beta chains below was sequenced from the same sample in a study of CD8+ T cells in alopecia areata. Sequencing templates came from extracted RNA that was reverse transcribed into cDNA. TCRdb keeps only in-frame clones here, not all; method: immunoSEQ multiplex PCR. Among roughly 120,000 clones listed, roughly two fifths were seen once. The sequenced sample consisted of CD4+ T cells sorted from blood. The receptors come from a human donor with alopecia areata.

V gene TRBV28 combines with J gene TRBJ2-5; 8 bases align to TRBD2. This CDR3 is built from 16 residues. The germline gives CDR1 MDHEN, CDR2 SYDVKM. Trimming at V came to 5 bases and at J to 2 bases, leaving 10 bases not matched to a gene. CDR3 sequence (DNA): TGTGCCAGCAGTCACCGCGGACTAGCCGATCAAGAGACCCAGTACTTC. Its translation: CASSHRGLADQETQYF.

The chain combines TRBV29-1 with TRBJ1-1; possibly TRBD1 for D (5 bases). The CDR3 sequence is 15 residues long. V was clipped by 5 bases and J by 2 bases, with 18 bases between them. The germline V gene encodes CDR1 SQVTM and CDR2 ANQGSEA. CDR3: CSVQPNTGINTEAFF. In DNA form, the CDR3 reads TGCAGCGTTCAACCCAATACAGGTATTAACACTGAAGCTTTCTTT.

This sequence joins TRBV5-6 and TRBJ1-5; D unclear. Trimming left V 1 base short and J 9 bases short, with 20 bases between. The CDR3 length is 16 residues. In germline, CDR1 is SGHDT, CDR2 YYEEEE. Here the CDR3 DNA reads TGTGCCAGCAGCTTGAACGGGGTCTATAGCAATAGGCCCCAGCATTTT. It codes for CASSLNGVYSNRPQHF.

This chain joins TRBV5-6 and TRBJ1-5; the D gene is possibly TRBD1 (5 bases). CDR1 and CDR2 from the germline V gene are SGHDT and YYEEEE. Deletions cut 2 bases from V and 2 bases from J, with 8 bases between. This CDR3 has 14 amino acids. CDR3 in DNA: TGTGCCAGCAGCTTCCAGGGCCGCAATCAGCCCCAGCATTTT. Its translation: CASSFQGRNQPQHF. Supplemented by reference TRBV5-6 and TRBJ1-5, the full variable domain reads DAGVTQSPTHLIKTRGQQVTLRCSPKSGHDTVSWYQQALGQGPQFIFQYYEEEERQRGNFPDRFSGHQFPNYSSELNVNALLLGDSALYLCASSFQGRNQPQHFGDGTRLSIL.

This clone was counted once. In DNA form, the CDR3 reads TGTGCCAGCAAGAGGGTTTGGGTCTCGGGCGAGACCCAGTACTTC. Translated: CASKRVWVSGETQYF. This sequence joins TRBV2 and TRBJ2-5, with D perhaps matching TRBD2 (5 bases). Trimming removed 7 bases at V and 5 bases at J, with 20 bases between. Per the germline V gene, CDR1 is SNHLY and CDR2 is FYNNEI. The CDR3 sequence is 15 residues long.

This clone has a handful of counts. The chain's CDR3 is CSGQGDPFTEAFF. DNA for the CDR3: TGCAGCGGTCAGGGAGACCCATTCACTGAAGCTTTCTTT. The chain uses TRBV29-1 and TRBJ1-1; D might be TRBD1 (5 bases). V shed 7 bases and J shed 4 bases, with 16 bases lying between them. The CDR3 spans 13 residues. CDR1 is SQVTM and CDR2 is ANQGSEA in the germline V gene.

This clone is a singleton in its sample. This chain links TRBV5-1 with TRBJ2-1; D ambiguous. Germline assignment: CDR1 SGHRS and CDR2 YFSETQ. The V gene lost 0 bases and the J gene lost 8 bases, with 9 bases spanning the gap. This CDR3 contains 13 residues. The CDR3 DNA is TGCGCCAGCAGCTTGGGGGGTACCGATGAGCAGTTCTTC. Encoded protein: CASSLGGTDEQFF.

A few counts support this clone. DNA for the CDR3: TGTGCCAGCAGCTTAGCAGAGTGGAGCGTGGAGCAGTACTTC. Translating gives CASSLAEWSVEQYF. J is TRBJ2-7 and V is TRBV11-1; no firm D call. V lost 0 bases, J lost 7 bases, and 13 bases lay in between. This CDR3 comprises 14 residues. CDR1 and CDR2 (germline): SGHAT, FQDESV (reference sequence).